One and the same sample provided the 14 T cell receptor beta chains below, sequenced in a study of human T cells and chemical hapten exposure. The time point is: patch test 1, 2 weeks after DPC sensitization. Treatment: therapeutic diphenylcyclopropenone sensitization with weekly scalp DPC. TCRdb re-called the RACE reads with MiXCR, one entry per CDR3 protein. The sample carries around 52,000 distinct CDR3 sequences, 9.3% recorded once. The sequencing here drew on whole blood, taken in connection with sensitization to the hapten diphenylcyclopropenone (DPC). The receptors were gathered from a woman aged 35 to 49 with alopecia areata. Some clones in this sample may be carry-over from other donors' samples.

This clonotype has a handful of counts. Here the CDR3 reads CASSSPGQGANEQYF. The CDR3 DNA is TGTGCCAGCAGTTCTCCGGGACAGGGGGCCAACGAGCAGTACTTC. V gene TRBV12-3 or TRBV12-4 combines with J gene TRBJ2-7; TRBD1 matches at 12 bases. V lost 4 bases to trimming and J lost 5 bases; unmatched junction nucleotides: 6. This CDR3 contains 15 residues.

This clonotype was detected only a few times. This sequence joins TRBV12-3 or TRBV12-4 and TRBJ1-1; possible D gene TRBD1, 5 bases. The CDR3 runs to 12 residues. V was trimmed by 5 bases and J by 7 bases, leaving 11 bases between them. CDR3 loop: CASSLQGNEAFF. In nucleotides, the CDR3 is TGTGCCAGCAGTCTGCAGGGTAATGAAGCTTTCTTT.

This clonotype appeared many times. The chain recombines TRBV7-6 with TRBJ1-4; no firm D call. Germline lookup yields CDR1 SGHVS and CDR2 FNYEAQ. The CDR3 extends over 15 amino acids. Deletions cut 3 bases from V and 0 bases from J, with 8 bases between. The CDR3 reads CASSLDVATNEKLFF. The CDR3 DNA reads TGTGCCAGCAGCTTGGACGTAGCAACTAATGAAAAACTGTTTTTT.

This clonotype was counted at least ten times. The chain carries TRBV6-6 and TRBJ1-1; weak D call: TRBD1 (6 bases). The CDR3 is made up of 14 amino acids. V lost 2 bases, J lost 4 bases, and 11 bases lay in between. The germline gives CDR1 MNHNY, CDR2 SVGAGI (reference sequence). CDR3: CASSYGGRSTEAFF. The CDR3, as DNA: TGTGCCAGCAGTTACGGGGGGCGGTCCACTGAAGCTTTCTTT.

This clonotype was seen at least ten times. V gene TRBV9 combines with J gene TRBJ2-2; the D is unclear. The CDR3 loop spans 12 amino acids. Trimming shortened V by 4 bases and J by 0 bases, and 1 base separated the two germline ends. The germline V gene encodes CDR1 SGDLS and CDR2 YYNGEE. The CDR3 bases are TGTGCCAGCAGCACGAACACCGGGGAGCTGTTTTTT. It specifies CASSTNTGELFF.

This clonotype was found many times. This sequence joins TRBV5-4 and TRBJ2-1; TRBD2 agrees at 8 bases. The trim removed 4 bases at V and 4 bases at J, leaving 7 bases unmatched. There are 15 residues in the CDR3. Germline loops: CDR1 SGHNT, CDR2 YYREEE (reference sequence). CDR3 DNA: TGTGCCAGCAGCCCTATAGCGGGGACATACAATGAGCAGTTCTTC. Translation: CASSPIAGTYNEQFF.

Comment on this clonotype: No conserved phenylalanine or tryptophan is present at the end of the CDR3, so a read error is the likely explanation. CDR3 sequence reads: CASSAGGYEQYS. CDR3 DNA: TGTGCCAGCAGCGCGGGAGGCTACGAGCAGTACTCC. This chain joins TRBV27 and TRBJ2-7; 8 bases are a match to TRBD2. The CDR3 runs to 12 residues. The V segment lost 6 bases and the J segment 3 bases; nucleotides outside the gene matches: 1. In germline, CDR1 is MNHEY, CDR2 SMNVEV (reference sequence).

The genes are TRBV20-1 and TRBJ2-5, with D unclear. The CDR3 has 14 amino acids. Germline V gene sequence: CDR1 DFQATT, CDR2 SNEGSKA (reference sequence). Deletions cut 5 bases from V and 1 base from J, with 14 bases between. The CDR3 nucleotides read TGCAGTGCTCCCCCTTGGGCAGTCCAAGAGACCCAGTACTTC. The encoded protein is CSAPPWAVQETQYF.

The CDR3 coding sequence is TGTGCCAGCAGCCTGACTACCCCAACCGCCGGGGAGCAGTACTTC. This sequence encodes CASSLTTPTAGEQYF. This chain uses TRBV6-5 with TRBJ2-7; tentatively, D is TRBD2 (5 bases). The CDR3 consists of 15 residues. The germline CDR1 and CDR2 sequences are MNHEY and SVGAGI. V was clipped by 6 bases and J by 7 bases, with 22 bases between them.

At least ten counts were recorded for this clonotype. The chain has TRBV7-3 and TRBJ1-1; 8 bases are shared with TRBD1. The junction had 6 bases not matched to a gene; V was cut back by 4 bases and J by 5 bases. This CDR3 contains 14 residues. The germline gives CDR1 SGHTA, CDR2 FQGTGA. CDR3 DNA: TGTGCCAGCAGCTCTGGACAGGGAGAAACTGAAGCTTTCTTT. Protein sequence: CASSSGQGETEAFF. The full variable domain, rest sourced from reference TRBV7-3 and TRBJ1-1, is GAGVSQTPSNKVTEKGKYVELRCDPISGHTALYWYRQSLGQGPEFLIYFQGTGAADDSGLPNDRFFAVRPEGSVSTLKIQRTERGDSAVYLCASSSGQGETEAFFGQGTRLTVV.

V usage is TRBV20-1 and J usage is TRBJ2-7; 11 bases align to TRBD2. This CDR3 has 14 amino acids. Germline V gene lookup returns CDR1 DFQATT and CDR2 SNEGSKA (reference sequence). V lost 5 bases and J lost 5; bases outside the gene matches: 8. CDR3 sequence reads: CSALIAGGLHEQYF. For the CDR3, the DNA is TGCAGTGCTCTCATAGCGGGGGGGCTCCACGAGCAGTACTTC.

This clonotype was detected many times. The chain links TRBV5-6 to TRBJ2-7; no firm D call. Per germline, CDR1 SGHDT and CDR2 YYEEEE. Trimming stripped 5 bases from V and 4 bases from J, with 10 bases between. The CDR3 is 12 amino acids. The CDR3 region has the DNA TGTGCCAGCAGGTTAGGATCGTACGAGCAGTACTTC. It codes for CASRLGSYEQYF.

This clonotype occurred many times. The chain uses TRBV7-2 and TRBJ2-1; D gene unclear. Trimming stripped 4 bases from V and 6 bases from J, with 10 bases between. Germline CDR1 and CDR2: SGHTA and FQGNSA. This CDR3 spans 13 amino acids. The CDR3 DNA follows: TGTGCCAGCAGCTCGAACCCCTTCAATGAGCAGTTCTTC. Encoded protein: CASSSNPFNEQFF.

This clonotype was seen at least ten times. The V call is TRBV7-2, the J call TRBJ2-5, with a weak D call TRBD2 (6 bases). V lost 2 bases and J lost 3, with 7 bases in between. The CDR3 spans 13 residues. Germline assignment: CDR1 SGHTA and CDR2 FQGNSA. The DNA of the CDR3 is TGTGCCAGCAGCTTATGGGGGGAAGAGACCCAGTACTTC. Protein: CASSLWGEETQYF.